One sample yielded the 27 T cell receptor beta chains listed below, sequenced in a study of T cell changes during pregnancy in multiple sclerosis. Using immunoSEQ multiplex PCR, the repertoire was profiled, and TCRdb retains in-frame clones only, with some absent. The sample has about 44,000 clones; roughly 90% are singletons. The sample in question was CD4+ T cells from peripheral blood mononuclear cells, obtained in the first trimester of pregnancy. These receptors all stem from a female donor with multiple sclerosis, enrolled in a pregnancy study.

The chain couples TRBV10-2 to TRBJ1-2; TRBD1 aligns across 10 bases. After removal of 6 bases from V and 3 bases from J, the junction contained 7 bases not matched to a gene. This CDR3 region has 15 residues. The germline gives CDR1 WSHSY, CDR2 SAAADI. The CDR3 here is CASSRQGAYHYGYTF. CDR3 in DNA: TGCGCCAGCAGCAGACAGGGGGCCTACCACTATGGCTACACCTTC.

The genes are TRBV28 and TRBJ1-2; 9 positions agree with TRBD1. V gave up 6 bases and J gave up 4 bases; unmatched junction bases: 3. The germline V gene encodes CDR1 MDHEN and CDR2 SYDVKM. This CDR3 region has 13 residues. The CDR3 bases are TGTGCCAGCAGACGACAGGGGGTCTATGGCTACACCTTC. Amino acid sequence: CASRRQGVYGYTF.

The chain employs TRBV28 and TRBJ1-3; D may be TRBD1 (6 bases). Germline V gene lookup returns CDR1 MDHEN and CDR2 SYDVKM. V was pared by 6 bases and J by 0 bases, with 15 bases between. The CDR3 spans 16 residues. As DNA, the CDR3 is TGTGCCAGCAGAACTGGGGGGGCCCCCTCTGGAAACACCATATATTTT. Amino acid sequence: CASRTGGAPSGNTIYF.

This rearrangement joins TRBV27 to TRBJ2-2; 10 bases align to TRBD1. V gave up 6 bases and J gave up 6 bases; unmatched junction bases: 7. Germline values: CDR1 MNHEY, CDR2 SMNVEV (reference sequence). This CDR3 contains 15 residues. CDR3 DNA sequence: TGTGCCAGCAGGCAAAGGACAGGGGGACCCGGGGAGCTGTTTTTT. Translated: CASRQRTGGPGELFF.

The chain couples TRBV16 to TRBJ2-7, with TRBD1 matching over 8 bases. The CDR3 has 14 amino acids. V shed 2 bases and J 6 bases; nucleotides not matched to a gene: 6. The germline V gene encodes CDR1 KGHSY and CDR2 FQNENV. This CDR3 is CASSQGQGTSEQYF. DNA for the CDR3: TGTGCCAGCAGCCAAGGACAGGGAACGAGCGAGCAGTACTTC.

The rearrangement uses TRBV6-1 and TRBJ1-2; D may be TRBD1 (5 bases). The CDR3 consists of 13 residues. Germline V gene sequence: CDR1 MNHNS, CDR2 SASEGT. V lost 8 bases and J lost 7, with 17 bases in between. The DNA for the CDR3 is TGTGCCAGCTCGTTTCCGCAGGGTTTTGGCTACACCTTC. It specifies CASSFPQGFGYTF.

The CDR3 coding sequence is TGTGCCAGCAGTTTATCACTCTCCACAGATACGCAGTATTTT. Protein: CASSLSLSTDTQYF. The chain combines TRBV28 with TRBJ2-3; D not resolved. Germline CDR1 reads MDHEN; CDR2 reads SYDVKM. The V and J ends lost 1 base and 2 bases respectively, with 7 bases between them. This CDR3 is 14 amino acids long.

The V call is TRBV5-5, the J call TRBJ2-3, with a weak D call TRBD2 (5 bases). Germline V gives CDR1 SGHKS, CDR2 YYEKEE (reference sequence). The CDR3 has 15 amino acids. With 0 bases removed from V and 3 bases from J, the gap between germline ends came to 11 bases. The CDR3 reads CASSLGESATDTQYF. The CDR3 bases are TGTGCCAGCAGCTTGGGGGAGTCCGCGACAGATACGCAGTATTTT. The complete variable domain, with remaining parts taken from reference TRBV5-5 and TRBJ2-3, reads DAGVTQSPTHLIKTRGQQVTLRCSPISGHKSVSWYQQVLGQGPQFIFQYYEKEERGRGNFPDRFSARQFPNYSSELNVNALLLGDSALYLCASSLGESATDTQYFGPGTRLTVL.

CDR3 sequence: CASRRTGGNTGELFF. Written as DNA, the CDR3 is TGCGCCAGCAGAAGGACAGGGGGGAACACCGGGGAGCTGTTTTTT. V usage is TRBV5-1 and J usage is TRBJ2-2; 10 bases fit TRBD1. Trimming took 5 bases from V and 1 from J; bases not matched to a gene: 2. The CDR3 extends over 15 amino acids. CDR1 and CDR2 from the germline V gene are SGHRS and YFSETQ.

This rearrangement joins TRBV6-4 to TRBJ2-7; 9 bases are shared with TRBD2. The CDR3 length is 16 residues. The V gene end was trimmed by 1 base and the J gene end by 4 bases; junction bases not matched to a gene: 8. Germline lookup yields CDR1 MRHNA and CDR2 SNTAGT. As DNA, the CDR3 is TGTGCCAGCAGTGACTACCATCTAGCGGGATTTTACGAGCAGTACTTC. It codes for CASSDYHLAGFYEQYF.

The chain couples TRBV11-3 to TRBJ2-1, with a tentative D call TRBD2 (6 bases). Germline V lookup: CDR1 SGHNT, CDR2 YENEEA. The CDR3 is 15 residues long. The V and J ends lost 1 base and 9 bases respectively, with 16 bases between them. CDR3 in amino acids: CASSLGAGTRSEQFF. The CDR3 DNA is TGTGCCAGCAGCTTAGGGGCGGGAACGCGGAGTGAGCAGTTCTTC.

The chain has TRBV5-6 and TRBJ2-5, with D possibly TRBD2 on 6 matching bases. Germline V gene lookup returns CDR1 SGHDT and CDR2 YYEEEE. There are 15 residues in the CDR3. V was shortened by 5 bases and J by 5 bases, with 19 bases between the two germline ends. For the CDR3, the DNA is TGTGCCAGCAGTCGTATAGCGGCCCGCCGGGAGACCCAGTACTTC. The encoded protein is CASSRIAARRETQYF.

The J gene is TRBJ2-3, the V gene TRBV7-9, with D perhaps TRBD2 (6 bases). From germline, CDR1 is SEHNR and CDR2 FQNEAQ (reference sequence). V shed 1 base and J shed 8 bases, with 25 bases lying between them. The length of the CDR3 is 18 residues. CDR3 sequence: CASSLESPSVFPRLTQYF. DNA for the CDR3: TGTGCCAGCAGCTTAGAATCGCCTAGCGTTTTTCCCCGACTTACGCAGTATTTT.

The CDR3 spells CASSHSNHLAKNIQYF. The CDR3 nucleotides are TGTGCCAGCAGCCACTCAAACCACCTAGCCAAAAACATTCAGTACTTC. The V call is TRBV7-9, the J call TRBJ2-4; unclear D gene. This CDR3 has 16 amino acids. The germline V gene encodes CDR1 SEHNR and CDR2 FQNEAQ (reference sequence). Trimming shortened V by 5 bases and J by 0 bases, and 14 bases separated the two germline ends.

The J gene is TRBJ2-5, the V gene TRBV7-2, with 14 bases matching TRBD2. The germline V gene encodes CDR1 SGHTA and CDR2 FQGNSA. This CDR3 spans 17 amino acids. V lost 1 base and J lost 5; bases outside the gene matches: 6. CDR3 sequence reads: CASSLGGLAGARETQYF. DNA for the CDR3: TGTGCCAGCAGCTTAGGGGGACTAGCGGGAGCCAGGGAGACCCAGTACTTC.

The rearrangement joins TRBV28 to TRBJ2-7; 13 bases match TRBD2. Germline CDR1 MDHEN, CDR2 SYDVKM. V shed 5 bases, J shed 6 bases, and the junction held 10 bases outside the gene matches. The CDR3 spans 16 residues. The CDR3 nucleotides read TGTGCCAGCAGTGCACCGGGACTAGCGGGACCCCGCGAGCAGTACTTC. Translation gives CASSAPGLAGPREQYF.

This clone was seen just once. The gene calls are TRBV7-2 and TRBJ2-7; the match to TRBD1 covers 7 bases. CDR1 is SGHTA and CDR2 is FQGNSA in the germline V gene. This CDR3 contains 16 residues. V lost 1 base, J lost 3 bases, and 9 bases stayed unmatched. The CDR3 DNA is TGTGCCAGCAGCTTAGACCCCGGGACAGCCCACTACGAGCAGTACTTC. Residues: CASSLDPGTAHYEQYF.

V gene TRBV5-6 combines with J gene TRBJ2-3; D is perhaps TRBD1 (6 bases). The length of the CDR3 is 16 residues. Germline V gene sequence: CDR1 SGHDT, CDR2 YYEEEE. The V and J ends lost 2 bases and 2 bases respectively, with 15 bases between them. The CDR3 DNA reads as TGTGCCAGCAGCTTTGGGCAGGGGACATTCACAGATACGCAGTATTTT. Translated, it gives CASSFGQGTFTDTQYF.

This clone is a singleton in its sample. This sequence joins TRBV19 and TRBJ1-4; 7 bases are a match to TRBD1. The germline V gene has CDR1 LNHDA and CDR2 SQIVND (reference sequence). V gave up 11 bases and J gave up 4 bases; unmatched junction bases: 10. The CDR3 totals 14 residues. The CDR3: CAAAGGPFNEKLFF. The CDR3 DNA reads as TGTGCCGCGGCAGGGGGTCCGTTTAATGAAAAACTGTTTTTT.

The chain links TRBV7-6 to TRBJ1-1, with a tentative D call TRBD1 (6 bases). Germline V gene sequence: CDR1 SGHVS, CDR2 FNYEAQ. This CDR3 has 14 residues. Trimming stripped 0 bases from V and 5 bases from J, with 10 bases between. The CDR3 sequence: CASSLAQGGTEAFF. The DNA of the CDR3 is TGTGCCAGCAGCTTAGCACAGGGAGGGACTGAAGCTTTCTTT.

V gene TRBV5-1 combines with J gene TRBJ2-1; D possibly corresponds to TRBD2 (6 bases). Trimming removed 0 bases from V and 5 bases from J, with 6 bases in between. Germline CDR1 SGHRS, CDR2 YFSETQ. The CDR3 extends over 13 amino acids. The CDR3 nucleotides read TGCGCCAGCAGCTTGGGGGGGGACAATGAGCAGTTCTTC. Amino acids: CASSLGGDNEQFF.

J is TRBJ1-4 and V is TRBV7-3; D possibly corresponds to TRBD1 (6 bases). Germline V gene lookup returns CDR1 SGHTA and CDR2 FQGTGA. V lost 2 bases to trimming and J lost 6 bases, with 13 bases between them. This CDR3 region has 15 residues. CDR3 nucleotides: TGTGCCAGCAGCTTAGTCGGCAGGGGTTATGAAAAACTGTTTTTT. Translated, it gives CASSLVGRGYEKLFF.

This chain links TRBV19 with TRBJ1-3, with a weak D call TRBD1 (6 bases). The CDR3 has 16 amino acids. CDR1 and CDR2 from the germline V gene are LNHDA and SQIVND (reference sequence). V dropped 5 bases and J dropped 1 base, with 15 bases sitting between them. CDR3 loop: CASSADRPGSGNTIYF. DNA for the CDR3: TGTGCCAGTAGTGCTGACAGGCCGGGGTCTGGAAACACCATATATTTT.

This chain connects TRBV28 to TRBJ2-1; 7 nucleotides align to TRBD1. The CDR3 is 15 residues long. Germline CDR1 and CDR2: MDHEN and SYDVKM. The ends lost 5 bases at V and 4 bases at J; junction bases unmatched: 8. As DNA, the CDR3 is TGTGCCAGCAGTAACAGGGGTGGCCCGTACAATGAGCAGTTCTTC. Translation gives CASSNRGGPYNEQFF.

This sequence joins TRBV7-8 and TRBJ2-7; 7 positions match TRBD2. Per germline, CDR1 SGHVS and CDR2 FQNEAQ. The CDR3 contains 16 residues. V lost 0 bases, J lost 0 bases, and 5 bases stayed unmatched. This chain's CDR3 is CASSLAGLAVSYEQYF. Here the CDR3 DNA reads TGTGCCAGCAGCTTAGCGGGTCTAGCGGTCTCCTACGAGCAGTACTTC.

The rearrangement uses TRBV18 and TRBJ1-2, with TRBD1 matching over 7 bases. The V segment lost 3 bases and the J segment 6 bases; nucleotides outside the gene matches: 16. Per the germline V gene, CDR1 is KGHSH and CDR2 is LQKENI. The CDR3 contains 17 residues. CDR3 coding DNA: TGTGCCAGCTCACCGAAGCCTTCGGACAGGAGGGACGATGGCTACACCTTC. Translating gives CASSPKPSDRRDDGYTF.

Only one count was recorded for this clone. V is TRBV6-5 and J is TRBJ2-7, with 7 nucleotides matching TRBD2. J was trimmed by 5 bases and V by 5 bases; bases with no gene match: 6. From germline, CDR1 is MNHEY and CDR2 SVGAGI. This CDR3 contains 13 residues. The CDR3 DNA follows: TGTGCCAGCAGTAGGACTAGTCGCAACGAGCAGTACTTC. Its protein is CASSRTSRNEQYF.